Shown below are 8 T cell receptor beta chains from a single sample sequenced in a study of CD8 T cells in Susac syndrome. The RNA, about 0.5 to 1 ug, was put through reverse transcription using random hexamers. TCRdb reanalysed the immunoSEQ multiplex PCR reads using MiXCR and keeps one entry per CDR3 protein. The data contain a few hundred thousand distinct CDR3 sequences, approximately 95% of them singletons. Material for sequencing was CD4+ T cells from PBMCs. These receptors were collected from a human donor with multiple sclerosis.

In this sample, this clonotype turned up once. The CDR3 bases are TGTGCCAGCAGTTACGGCGCTACTCAAAACATTCAGTACTTC. It encodes CASSYGATQNIQYF. This sequence joins TRBV6-5 and TRBJ2-4; D not resolved. V dropped 2 bases and J dropped 5 bases, with 10 bases sitting between them. The CDR3 sequence is 14 residues long. CDR1 is MNHEY, CDR2 SVGAGI, per germline.

The CDR3 loop is CSVVYGGPYEQYF. The CDR3 DNA reads TGCAGCGTTGTGTACGGGGGGCCGTACGAGCAGTACTTC. V and J are TRBV29-1 and TRBJ2-7, with D maybe TRBD2 (7 bases). This CDR3 is 13 amino acids long. Germline V gives CDR1 SQVTM, CDR2 ANQGSEA. V shed 4 bases and J shed 4 bases, with 14 bases lying between them.

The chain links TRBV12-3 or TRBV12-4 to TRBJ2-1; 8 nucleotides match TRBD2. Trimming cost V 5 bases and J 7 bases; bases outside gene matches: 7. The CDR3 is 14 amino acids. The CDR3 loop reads CASSRTSNRNEQFF. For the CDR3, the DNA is TGTGCCAGCAGTCGGACTAGCAATCGAAATGAGCAGTTCTTC.

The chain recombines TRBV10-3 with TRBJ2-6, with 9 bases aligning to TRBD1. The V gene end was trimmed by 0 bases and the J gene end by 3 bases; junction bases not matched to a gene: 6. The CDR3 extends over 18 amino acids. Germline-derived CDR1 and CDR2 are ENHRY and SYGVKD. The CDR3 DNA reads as TGTGCCATCAGTGAGTCGGGACAGGGTTGGAGTGGGGCCAACGTCCTGACTTTC. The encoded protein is CAISESGQGWSGANVLTF.

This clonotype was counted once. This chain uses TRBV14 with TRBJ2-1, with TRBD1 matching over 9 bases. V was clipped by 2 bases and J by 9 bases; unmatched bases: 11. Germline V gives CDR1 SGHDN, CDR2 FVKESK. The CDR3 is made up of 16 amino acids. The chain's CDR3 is CASSQPQGRDRAEQFF. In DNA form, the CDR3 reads TGTGCCAGCAGCCAACCACAGGGCCGGGACAGGGCTGAGCAGTTCTTC. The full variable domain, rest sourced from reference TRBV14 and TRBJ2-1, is EAGVTQFPSHSVIEKGQTVTLRCDPISGHDNLYWYRRVMGKEIKFLLHFVKESKQDESGMPNNRFLAERTGGTYSTLKVQPAELEDSGVYFCASSQPQGRDRAEQFFGPGTRLTVL.

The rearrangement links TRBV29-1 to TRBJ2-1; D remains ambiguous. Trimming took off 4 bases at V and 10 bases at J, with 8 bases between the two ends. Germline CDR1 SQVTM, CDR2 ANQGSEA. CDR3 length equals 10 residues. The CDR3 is CSVGLEEQFF. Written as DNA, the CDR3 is TGCAGCGTTGGTTTAGAGGAGCAGTTCTTC.

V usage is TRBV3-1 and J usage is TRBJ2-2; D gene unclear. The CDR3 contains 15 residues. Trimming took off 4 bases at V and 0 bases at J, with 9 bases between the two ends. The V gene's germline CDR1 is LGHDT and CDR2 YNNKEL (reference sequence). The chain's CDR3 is CASSPIRPNTGELFF. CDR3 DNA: TGTGCCAGCAGCCCGATAAGACCGAACACCGGGGAGCTGTTTTTT.

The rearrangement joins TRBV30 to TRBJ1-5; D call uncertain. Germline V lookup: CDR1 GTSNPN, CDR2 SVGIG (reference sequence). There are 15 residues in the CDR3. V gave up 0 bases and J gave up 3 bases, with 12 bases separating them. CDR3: CAWSVGGVNNQPQHF. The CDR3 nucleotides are TGTGCCTGGAGTGTGGGAGGCGTAAACAATCAGCCCCAGCATTTT. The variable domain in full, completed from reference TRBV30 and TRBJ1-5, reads SQTIHQWPATLVQPVGSPLSLECTVEGTSNPNLYWYRQAAGRGLQLLFYSVGIGQISSEVPQNLSASRPQDRQFILSSKKLLLSDSGFYLCAWSVGGVNNQPQHFGDGTRLSIL.